This record concerns one T cell receptor beta chain sequence. The antigen is unknown. The entry originates in a study of glioma-infiltrating T cells after dendritic cell vaccination. Profiled with immunoSEQ multiplex PCR; TCRdb holds only in-frame clones, not every one. The data contain fewer than 110,000 clones, around 81% of them singletons. General observations from the study: Complete blood and tumor specimen sets were limited to few patients.

The CDR3 length is 13 residues. Trimming stripped 4 bases from V and 8 bases from J, with 14 bases between. Germline V gene lookup returns CDR1 SNHLY and CDR2 FYNNEI. The sample here was blood, taken before dendritic cell vaccination. This receptor was identified in a human donor with glioblastoma. This rearrangement joins TRBV2 to TRBJ2-5; maybe TRBD2 (6 bases). Here the CDR3 DNA reads TGTGCCAGCAGTGCGGGCAGGCGGGGAACCCAGTACTTC. As protein: CASSAGRRGTQYF.